This entry lists 2 T cell receptor beta chains sequenced from one sample in a study of metastatic and nonmetastatic thyroid tumors. TCRdb re-called the PCR reads via MiXCR. The data hold 45,000 or so clones, with 3.5% to 5% observed a single time. Every patient was untreated before thyroid surgery. The sequencing input was blood. The receptor source for this set is a female donor with papillary thyroid cancer or a benign thyroid nodule (not recorded which). Some clones in this sample may be carry-over from other donors' samples.

The V call is TRBV2, the J call TRBJ1-2; D gene uncertain. This CDR3 region has 14 residues. The germline V gene encodes CDR1 SNHLY and CDR2 FYNNEI. V dropped 5 bases and J dropped 0 bases, with 10 bases sitting between them. The CDR3 bases are TGTGCCAGCAGTCGGGTTGGTGCTAACTATGGCTACACCTTC. Protein: CASSRVGANYGYTF.

In this sample, this clone turned up many times. The CDR3 reads CASSPGGIQETQYF. DNA of the CDR3: TGTGCCAGCAGCCCGGGGGGAATCCAAGAGACCCAGTACTTC. This chain links TRBV7-3 with TRBJ2-5; 7 bases line up with TRBD2. J gave up 1 base and V 5 bases, and 4 bases lay outside the gene matches. The CDR3 sequence is 14 residues long. Germline values: CDR1 SGHTA, CDR2 FQGTGA.